This is a list of T cell receptor beta chains from one sample in a study of OX40 agonist ivuxolimab in advanced cancers. Using immunoSEQ multiplex PCR, the repertoire was profiled, and TCRdb retains in-frame clones only, with some absent. The repertoire holds under 200,000 clones, with roughly 94% as singletons. This sample comprised CD4+ or CD8+ T cells sorted from blood, obtained in a trial of the OX40 agonist ivuxolimab. These receptors originate from an adult with an advanced solid tumor such as melanoma, head and neck, liver or kidney cancer. Each CDR3 is given with its conserved first and last residue. The D gene is left open where the match is weak. Only part of the rows carry a size: once, few, many, or a class if the clone is expanded.

- - TRBJ1-4 TRBV5-1 TGCGCCAGCAGCTTGGACAGCGTAAAACTGTTTTTT CASSLDSVKLFF
- - TRBJ2-5 TRBV6-5 TGTGCCAGCAGTACAGGGATTGAGACCCAGTACTTC CASSTGIETQYF
- - TRBJ2-3 TRBV5-1 TGCGCCAGCAGCTTGGAGGGCACAGATACGCAGTATTTT CASSLEGTDTQYF
TRBD1 - TRBJ1-2 TRBV28 TGTGCCAGCAGTGGGGACAGCTCCTATGGCTACACCTTC CASSGDSSYGYTF
- - TRBJ2-1 TRBV19 TGTGCCAGTAGTATAGTACCGATATCAATCAATGAGCAGTTCTTC CASSIVPISINEQFF
TRBD1 - TRBJ1-4 TRBV18 TGTGCCAGCTCACCACCGGGACAGTACGGTGAAAAACTGTTTTTT CASSPPGQYGEKLFF
- few TRBJ2-7 TRBV7-2 TGTGCCAGCAGCAACGCGCCGGGTTACGAGCAGTACTTC CASSNAPGYEQYF
- once TRBJ2-1 TRBV15 TGTGCCACCAGCAGAGAGCAAGGGCGGGCAGCGATCTTC CATSREQGRAAIF
TRBD2 once TRBJ2-5 TRBV7-2 TGTGCCAGCAGCCAATTAGGGCTAGCGGGAGCCCAGACCCAGTACTTC CASSQLGLAGAQTQYF
TRBD1 - TRBJ1-4 TRBV6-1 TGTGCCAGCAGTTTAACCCAGGGGGTAGGGGAAAAACTGTTTTTT CASSLTQGVGEKLFF
- - TRBJ1-1 TRBV18 TGTGCCAGCTCAGGGACACCGAACACTGAAGCTTTCTTT CASSGTPNTEAFF
TRBD1 - TRBJ1-4 TRBV6-6 TGTGCCAGCAGTGTGACAGGGGCCTACGAGGGACTGTTTTTT CASSVTGAYEGLFF
- - TRBJ2-5 TRBV28 TGTGCCAGCAGTTTAGGGGGAGAAGAGACCCAGTACTTC CASSLGGEETQYF
TRBD1 - TRBJ1-2 TRBV7-2 TGTGCCAGCAGCTTAGATCCAGGACAGGGGCCGTATGGCTACACCTTC CASSLDPGQGPYGYTF
- - TRBJ1-1 TRBV18 TGTGCCAGCGCAGGGCAGAAAAACACTGAAGCTTTCTTT CASAGQKNTEAFF
- - TRBJ1-5 TRBV5-1 TGCGCCAGCAGCTTGGGCCCGGGTGATCAGCCCCAGCATTTT CASSLGPGDQPQHF
- - TRBJ1-1 TRBV19 TGTGCCAGTGAGGGGCAGGTGAACACTGAAGCTTTCTTT CASEGQVNTEAFF
TRBD2 - TRBJ2-3 TRBV7-2 TGTGCCAGCAGGCCCACCCGGGGGGGCCGAACAGATACGCAGTATTTT CASRPTRGGRTDTQYF
- - TRBJ1-5 TRBV19 TGTGCCAGTAGTCAGGGAAGGGGACATCAGCCCCAGCATTTT CASSQGRGHQPQHF
TRBD1 - TRBJ1-5 TRBV9 TGTGCCAGCAGCAATGGACAGGGGGTTAATCAGCCCCAGCATTTT CASSNGQGVNQPQHF
- - TRBJ1-1 TRBV12-5 TGTGCTAGTGGTTTGGCAGTCCCCTCTTTTGCTGAAGCTTTCTTT CASGLAVPSFAEAFF
TRBD1 - TRBJ1-2 TRBV7-3 TGTGCCAGCAGCTTAGCGACAGGGCTAGACGGCTACACCTTC CASSLATGLDGYTF
TRBD2 - TRBJ2-1 TRBV7-2 TGTGCCAGCAGCTTTCGATCGGGAGGGATCTCCTACAATGAGCAGTTCTTC CASSFRSGGISYNEQFF
TRBD2 once TRBJ2-3 TRBV28 TGTGCCAGCAGTCCCCCTCGGGGGGGTGTAGGGTCAGATACGCAGTATTTT CASSPPRGGVGSDTQYF
TRBD2 - TRBJ2-1 TRBV28 TGTGCCAGCAGTTTAGCGGGGGGCTCCTACAATGAGCAGTTCTTC CASSLAGGSYNEQFF
- - TRBJ2-7 TRBV27 TGTGCCAGCAGTTATACTAGCCTAGGCTACGAGCAGTACTTC CASSYTSLGYEQYF
- - TRBJ2-1 TRBV28 TGTGCCAGCAGCGCCGGGTCCCTATCCTACAATGAGCAGTTCTTC CASSAGSLSYNEQFF
TRBD1 - TRBJ2-7 TRBV5-1 TGCGCCAGCAGCTTATTCGCCGCCGGGACAGGGGACGGAGCCTACGAGCAGTACTTC CASSLFAAGTGDGAYEQYF
TRBD1 - TRBJ1-2 TRBV19 TGTGCCAGTTCCTCCCTCCTCCGGGACAGGGGGCGGTTTGGCTACACCTTC CASSSLLRDRGRFGYTF
- - TRBJ1-4 TRBV27 TGTGCCAGCAGTTTAAACCGTGAAAAACTGTTTTTT CASSLNREKLFF
- - TRBJ2-2 TRBV25-1 TGTGCCAGCAGGGGGGAGACGAACACCGGGGAGCTGTTTTTT CASRGETNTGELFF
TRBD1 - TRBJ1-1 TRBV7-3 TGTGCCAGCAGTTATACAGGGGACGGCACTGAAGCTTTCTTT CASSYTGDGTEAFF
- - TRBJ2-7 TRBV9 TGTGCCAGCAGCGTAAATCTCGGCTACGAGCAGTACTTC CASSVNLGYEQYF
TRBD2 once TRBJ2-5 TRBV9 TGTGCCAGCAGCGTAGAACCCGCGGGGGGGACCCAGTACTTC CASSVEPAGGTQYF
- - TRBJ2-3 TRBV7-2 TGTGCCAGCAGCCCTACAGGGTGGGTCGTTGCAGATACGCAGTATTTT CASSPTGWVVADTQYF
- - TRBJ1-1 TRBV7-3 TGTGCCAGCAGCTTGGGACATACGAACACTGAAGCTTTCTTT CASSLGHTNTEAFF
- - TRBJ2-3 TRBV9 TGTGCCAGCAGCAGGGAGGCGACTAGGTACACAGATACGCAGTATTTT CASSREATRYTDTQYF
- once TRBJ2-7 TRBV9 TGTGCCAGCAGCTCCCAAGCTGGAGGCTTCTACGAGCAGTACTTC CASSSQAGGFYEQYF